This TCR beta chain was sequenced in a study of T-cell memory formation after mild COVID-19. Study summary: The study found TCR clusters largely donor specific.

Via MiXCR, TCRdb re-called the 5' RACE reads, giving one row per CDR3 protein. The sample has approximately 150,000 distinct CDR3 sequences; roughly 6.2% are singletons. This clonotype has ten or more counts. What it binds is unknown. The J segment lost 2 bases and the V segment lost 0 bases, leaving 1 base of the junction unmatched. The CDR3 is 14 amino acids. In germline, CDR1 is SGHRS, CDR2 YFSETQ. Study results and caveats: From day 15 to 85, contracting clones were balanced between CD4 and CD8, whereas later expanders leaned toward CD4+.

The V gene is TRBV5-1, the J gene TRBJ2-7, with TRBD2 matching 8 bases. Sequencing input: PBMCs or a T cell subset sorted from them (not recorded which). This clonotype originated in an adult woman who had mild COVID-19 (a few samples of this study predate the infection). Cell type and time point are not known. The CDR3 here is CASSLGREAYEQYF. The CDR3 nucleotides read TGCGCCAGCAGCTTGGGGCGGGAGGCCTACGAGCAGTACTTC.